This T cell receptor beta chain is from a study of naive and memory T cell subsets (dated by TCRdb to about 2017). A note on the overall study: The study applied an open-source, UMI-based TCR alpha and beta sequencing pipeline to sorted naive and memory peripheral blood T cell subsets. IgG serology results and the functional CMV T cell responses were in complete agreement. RNA was DNase-treated and reverse transcribed with TCR constant-region primers, mostly using SuperScript III. Summary of the overall study and its limitations: Clonotypes were defined as single alpha or beta chain sequences, not paired alpha/beta receptors. After error correction, over 95% of naive TCR sequences appeared only once, giving much steeper abundance distributions than memory subsets. The repertoire findings for the naive and memory subsets could not be validated against a ground truth, as none was available. The abundance of TCRs followed a power law with an exponent that differed between naive and memory subsets yet stayed consistent across the three individuals. RNA-based TCR counts may be affected by expression changes linked to T cell activation and differentiation. In both CD4 and CD8 cells, the Gini index increased while Shannon and inverse Simpson diversity decreased from naive through CM, EM and EMRA.

This clonotype was picked up a small number of times. Its antigen remains undetermined. No much larger clonotype is one base removed from it; base qualities were not supplied. The CDR3 runs 16 residues from the cysteine to the phenylalanine. Of the read, only the CDR3 DNA is kept; its 48 bases are in frame from base 1. The germline V gene (reference sequence) gives CDR1 as LGHDT and CDR2 as YNNKEL. V is pared back by 0 bases and J by 4 bases, with 15 bases lying between the germline termini. Library preparation used UMI-ligation and nested PCR. The beta constant-region primer was an equimolar mix of two oligonucleotides covering both TRBC1 and TRBC2. T4 RNA ligase 1 ligated a single-stranded oligonucleotide carrying the SP2 primer and a 12-nucleotide UMI to the cDNA 3' end. Four rounds of PCR, combining the SP2 primer with nested alpha and beta constant-region primers, were used to amplify the ligated cDNA. The ligation reaction was kept at 16 degrees C for about 19-25 hours. PCR2 was typically performed as a SYBR Green qPCR and was stopped at a predetermined threshold so that over-amplification was prevented. Agencourt AMPure XP magnetic beads were used for all purifications after the first. Libraries were quantified by Qubit and checked on a TapeStation, with a main peak expected near 650 bp. Sequencing of the pooled libraries was done on an Illumina MiSeq using v2 2x251 paired-end kits, which typically yielded roughly 0.9-2.2 million reads per sample. Each sample was pooled at about 4.2 nM, and roughly 4.5-8% PhiX was included to help cluster recognition. Concerning the study's data processing: FASTQ reads processed by Demultiplexor were assigned V and J genes by Decombinator through tag matching that tolerated a single base-pair mismatch. Collapsinator relied on UMIs to fix sequencing errors as well as frequency errors caused by PCR heterogeneity. CDR3Translator translated TCRs and extracted CDR3s from the conserved cysteine to the FGXG phenylalanine, flagging non-productive sequences. Gini, Shannon entropy and inverse Simpson indices were calculated on repertoires that had been subsampled to equal numbers of UMI-defined TCRs. Within the linear range, a power law was fitted to clonotype abundance distributions using maximum likelihood. On one naive CD8 sample, the pipeline and MIGEC gave similar UMI counts, unique TCR numbers and clonal distributions. A set of under 8,500 CMV-associated CDR3 sequences, compiled from VDJdb and a published dataset, was used to search the repertoires. The public sequencing data were trimmed at Q25 with fastp and processed into clonotypes with MiXCR by TCRdb, which kept only in-frame beta chains. Rows merge per CDR3 protein into single entries with the most common DNA and genes. TCRdb, not the authors, supplied the V and J calls. The sample table shows 89,000 or so distinct CDR3 sequences, and around 14% are seen once. Roughly 0.84% of the sample is in the top ten clones.

TCR alpha and beta chain libraries were amplified separately from the second PCR step onward. To determine each donor's CMV status, fresh PBMCs were stimulated overnight with CMV viral lysate, and IFNgamma production from CD4+ T cells was then assessed. Using Miltenyi beads, CD4 T cells were first positively selected, and CD8 T cells were then positively selected from the CD4-negative fraction. Cells were stained for CD3, CD4, CD8, CD45RA, CD27 and a live/dead dye and were sorted on a BD Aria II into four subsets based on CD45RA and CD27. Blood was obtained from a few healthy volunteers, and the blood from each volunteer was fractionated into CD4 and CD8 T cells and subsequently into four differentiation subsets. Approximately 120 ml of peripheral blood was taken from each donor, and PBMC were separated by density-gradient centrifugation on Ficoll-Paque PLUS. The sorted cells were lysed in RLT buffer, after which RNA was extracted using a Qiagen RNeasy kit and kept at -80 degrees C.

The sequenced sample was central memory CD4+ T cells from blood. Per the publication, the cell subset or site label means: central memory, CD45RA- CD27+. The sequence joins TRBV3-1 to TRBJ2-5; TRBD2 is a weak D gene call, 6 bases matching. The origin of this receptor is a human donor in good health. The CDR3 in this case is CASSQEGETRGETQYF. The nucleotide sequence is TGTGCCAGCAGCCAAGAAGGGGAGACTAGAGGAGAGACCCAGTACTTC.